One and the same sample provided the 25 T cell receptor beta chains below, sequenced in a study of cytomegalovirus exposure and HLA in healthy donors. PCR primers comprised 60 Vbeta and 13 Jbeta primers. Sequenced by immunoSEQ multiplex PCR; TCRdb stores in-frame clones only, minus some. The data show more than 110,000 clones, 60% to 80% seen once. Source material: PBMCs. The receptor set was obtained from a male donor in good health and CMV-seronegative.

The chain uses TRBV27 and TRBJ2-5; 16 bases are a match to TRBD2. Germline V gene sequence: CDR1 MNHEY, CDR2 SMNVEV (reference sequence). J was trimmed by 11 bases and V by 4 bases; bases with no gene match: 16. This CDR3 contains 18 residues. The CDR3 nucleotides are TGTGCCAGCAGTTCCGCCGGGACTAGCGGGAGGGCCTTGTGGGAGCAGTACTTC. This sequence encodes CASSSAGTSGRALWEQYF.

This chain joins TRBV4-3 and TRBJ1-1; D perhaps matches TRBD1 (5 bases). The ends were cut back, 3 bases at V and 5 bases at J, with 10 bases in the middle. From germline, CDR1 is LGHNA and CDR2 YSLEER. The CDR3 consists of 13 residues. CDR3 residues: CASSHEGRTEAFF. CDR3 DNA sequence: TGCGCCAGCAGCCATGAGGGGAGGACTGAAGCTTTCTTT.

The table lists this clone with a few counts. V usage is TRBV15 and J usage is TRBJ2-7; weak D call: TRBD1 (7 bases). V lost 2 bases to trimming and J lost 3 bases, with 11 bases between them. Germline CDR1 is LNHNV and CDR2 is YYDKDF (reference sequence). This CDR3 has 14 residues. CDR3 DNA sequence: TGTGCCACCAGCAGACAGGGGGGTAACTACGAGCAGTACTTC. Its translation is CATSRQGGNYEQYF. The whole variable domain, filled in from reference TRBV15 and TRBJ2-7, reads DAMVIQNPRYQVTQFGKPVTLSCSQTLNHNVMYWYQQKSSQAPKLLFHYYDKDFNNEADTPDNFQSRRPNTSFCFLDIRSPGLGDTAMYLCATSRQGGNYEQYFGPGTRLTVT.

This clone was seen just once. The chain joins TRBV27 to TRBJ2-4; 9 bases fit TRBD2. V trimming: 6 bases; J trimming: 5 bases; junction bases outside the gene matches: 8. Germline V CDR1 and CDR2: MNHEY, SMNVEV (reference sequence). This CDR3 has 15 amino acids. This CDR3 reads CASRPRGGLENIQYF. The DNA of the CDR3 is TGTGCCAGCAGGCCGCGGGGGGGGCTGGAAAACATTCAGTACTTC.

The genes are TRBV30 and TRBJ2-1; 10 positions match TRBD2. V was pared by 3 bases and J by 3 bases, with 5 bases of the junction left unmatched. CDR3 length: 15 residues. Looked up from germline, CDR1 is GTSNPN and CDR2 is SVGIG (reference sequence). This chain's CDR3 is CAWRTGLANYNEQFF. In nucleotides, the CDR3 is TGTGCCTGGAGAACGGGACTAGCGAACTACAATGAGCAGTTCTTC.

This clone was seen a single time. The gene calls are TRBV19 and TRBJ2-7; 8 bases are a match to TRBD2. CDR3 length: 16 amino acids. Looked up from germline, CDR1 is LNHDA and CDR2 is SQIVND (reference sequence). J gave up 5 bases and V 1 base, and 10 bases lay outside the gene matches. The CDR3: CASSIGLTSVGNEQYF. In DNA form, the CDR3 reads TGTGCCAGTAGTATAGGTCTGACTAGCGTCGGGAACGAGCAGTACTTC.

This clone is a singleton in its sample. The V call is TRBV4-1, the J call TRBJ2-1, with no clear D. V shed 5 bases and J shed 5 bases, with 4 bases lying between them. The CDR3 length is 11 residues. The germline V gene has CDR1 MGHRA and CDR2 YSYEKL. DNA for the CDR3: TGCGCCAGCAGCAGAGACAATGAGCAGTTCTTC. It codes for CASSRDNEQFF.

A few counts support this clone. This chain connects TRBV5-6 to TRBJ2-7; D is ambiguous. Germline CDR1 is SGHDT and CDR2 is YYEEEE. The V end was cut by 2 bases, the J end by 7 bases, with 7 bases between. CDR3 length equals 11 residues. CDR3 nucleotides: TGTGCCAGCAGCTTAGAGAGGGAGCAGTACTTC. It specifies CASSLEREQYF.

This clone is a singleton in its sample. The CDR3 protein is CASSLGGLAGGPDTQYF. The CDR3 DNA follows: TGTGCCAGCAGCTTAGGGGGACTAGCGGGAGGGCCTGATACGCAGTATTTT. This rearrangement joins TRBV7-3 to TRBJ2-3; TRBD2 agrees at 16 bases. V was clipped by 2 bases and J by 6 bases; unmatched bases: 5. Germline CDR1 is SGHTA and CDR2 is FQGTGA. This CDR3 has 17 amino acids.

The V and J genes are TRBV15 and TRBJ2-2; 11 bases line up with TRBD2. V shed 2 bases, J shed 2 bases, and the junction held 7 bases outside the gene matches. This CDR3 spans 18 amino acids. CDR1 is LNHNV and CDR2 is YYDKDF in the germline V gene (reference sequence). The CDR3 here is CATSRKKLAGVNTGELFF. The CDR3 region has the DNA TGTGCCACCAGCAGAAAGAAACTAGCGGGGGTTAACACCGGGGAGCTGTTTTTT.

In regard to this clone: Mismatch with germline at one junction end may stem from a read error. The chain is built from TRBV4-1 and TRBJ2-3; 10 bases match TRBD1. The V gene's germline CDR1 is MGHRA and CDR2 YSYEKL. The CDR3 covers 14 residues. The CDR3 DNA follows: TGCGCCAGCAGCCAACCCATCGACAGGGGGCGGAAGGATTTT. Its translation: CASSQPIDRGRKDF.

The rearrangement uses TRBV18 and TRBJ1-3; D possibly corresponds to TRBD1 (5 bases). Per germline, CDR1 KGHSH and CDR2 LQKENI. CDR3 length: 16 residues. V lost 3 bases and J 2 bases, leaving 14 bases between the germline ends. The chain's CDR3 is CASSPAGRVAGNTIYF. The CDR3 coding sequence is TGTGCCAGCTCACCCGCAGGGAGGGTAGCTGGAAACACCATATATTTT.

The genes are TRBV29-1 and TRBJ1-1; D gene uncertain. V dropped 5 bases and J dropped 5 bases, with 9 bases sitting between them. This CDR3 comprises 11 residues. The germline CDR1 and CDR2 sequences are SQVTM and ANQGSEA. The CDR3 sequence is CSVLAGTEAFF. DNA of the CDR3: TGCAGCGTTCTCGCCGGGACTGAAGCTTTCTTT.

There are a few counts of this clone. The V and J genes are TRBV28 and TRBJ1-1; 9 nucleotides match TRBD1. This CDR3 spans 13 amino acids. V shed 5 bases and J 5 bases; nucleotides not matched to a gene: 3. CDR1 and CDR2 from the germline V gene are MDHEN and SYDVKM. CDR3 protein: CASSRDRVTEAFF. The CDR3 bases are TGTGCCAGCAGTAGGGACAGGGTGACTGAAGCTTTCTTT.

The chain is built from TRBV4-3 and TRBJ2-7; D not certain. CDR1 is LGHNA, CDR2 YSLEER, per germline. V dropped 4 bases and J dropped 2 bases, with 12 bases sitting between them. The CDR3 covers 14 residues. CDR3 DNA: TGCGCCAGCAGCCGCTCATCTGCTACCTACGAGCAGTACTTC. Amino acids: CASSRSSATYEQYF.

The J gene is TRBJ1-2, the V gene TRBV6-4; the match to TRBD1 covers 8 bases. The CDR3 length is 15 residues. The germline gives CDR1 MRHNA, CDR2 SNTAGT. The V segment lost 4 bases and the J segment 3 bases; nucleotides outside the gene matches: 7. The CDR3: CASSARTGKDYGYTF. The CDR3 nucleotides are TGTGCCAGCAGTGCCCGGACAGGGAAGGACTATGGCTACACCTTC.

The chain links TRBV13 to TRBJ2-5, with TRBD2 matching over 11 bases. The V segment lost 5 bases and the J segment 3 bases; nucleotides outside the gene matches: 11. The CDR3 length is 17 residues. Germline CDR1 reads PRHDT; CDR2 reads FYEKMQ (reference sequence). In DNA, the CDR3 is TGTGCCAGCAGCCCGGGACTAGCGGTTCCCGGGGAAGAGACCCAGTACTTC. It translates to CASSPGLAVPGEETQYF.

In DNA, the CDR3 is TGTGCCAGCAGCTTAGCGCGAGGCGGCACTGAAGCTTTCTTT. This gives the protein CASSLARGGTEAFF. The J gene is TRBJ1-1, the V gene TRBV7-9, with unresolved D. In germline, CDR1 is SEHNR, CDR2 FQNEAQ (reference sequence). The CDR3 consists of 14 residues. The V end lost 0 bases, the J end lost 4 bases, and 9 bases lay between the germline ends.

This clone was seen just once. As DNA, the CDR3 is TGTGCCAGCAGGCCGACAGGGGGGACCTACGAGCAGTACTTC. It translates to CASRPTGGTYEQYF. The chain uses TRBV6-5 and TRBJ2-7; 9 nucleotides line up with TRBD1. The CDR3 sequence is 14 residues long. J was trimmed by 2 bases and V by 6 bases; bases with no gene match: 5. CDR1 is MNHEY and CDR2 is SVGAGI in the germline V gene.

This clone was observed a single time. V usage is TRBV7-6 and J usage is TRBJ1-2, with TRBD1 identical over 8 bases. Germline trimming cut 4 bases from V and 4 bases from J; bases unmatched to any gene: 8. The CDR3 loop spans 15 amino acids. Germline V lookup: CDR1 SGHVS, CDR2 FNYEAQ. The CDR3 region has the DNA TGTGCCAGCAGCTCTCATGGACAGGGAACCTATGGCTACACCTTC. Encoded protein: CASSSHGQGTYGYTF.

V gene TRBV10-2 combines with J gene TRBJ2-1, with 8 bases fitting TRBD2. Per the germline V gene, CDR1 is WSHSY and CDR2 is SAAADI. V shed 7 bases, J shed 10 bases, and the junction held 12 bases outside the gene matches. CDR3 length: 14 amino acids. CDR3 nucleotides: TGCGCCAGCAAAGGTAGGAGCGGGGGCGCCGAGCAGTTCTTC. This translates into CASKGRSGGAEQFF.

As concerns this clone: The junction does not match germline at one end; this may be a read error. The chain uses TRBV29-1 and TRBJ1-2, with a weak D call TRBD1 (6 bases). Germline CDR1 SQVTM, CDR2 ANQGSEA. This CDR3 is 14 amino acids long. In nucleotides, the CDR3 is TGCAGCGTTCGGGGGGGGACACCCGCATCGGAGGGGTTCTTC. Its protein product is CSVRGGTPASEGFF.

This sequence joins TRBV6-5 and TRBJ2-7, with 8 bases fitting TRBD2. The CDR3 spans 15 residues. V lost 0 bases, J lost 2 bases, and 3 bases stayed unmatched. Looked up from germline, CDR1 is MNHEY and CDR2 is SVGAGI. The CDR3 protein is CASSYSTSGPYEQYF. CDR3 coding DNA: TGTGCCAGCAGTTACTCCACTAGCGGTCCCTACGAGCAGTACTTC.

This clone has more than one count but fewer than ten. The chain couples TRBV7-4 to TRBJ2-7, with TRBD2 matching over 7 bases. CDR3 length: 16 residues. The trim removed 8 bases at V and 4 bases at J, leaving 17 bases unmatched. The germline V gene encodes CDR1 SGHVT and CDR2 SQSDAQ. CDR3 protein: CASLGRDWAHRYEQYF. The CDR3, as DNA: TGTGCCAGCCTAGGGAGGGATTGGGCCCATCGTTACGAGCAGTACTTC. The full variable domain, with the rest looked up from reference TRBV7-4 and TRBJ2-7, is GAGVSQSPRYKVAKRGRDVALRCDSISGHVTLYWYRQTLGQGSEVLTYSQSDAQRDKSGRPSGRFSAERPERSVSTLKIQRTEQGDSAVYLCASLGRDWAHRYEQYFGPGTRLTVT.

The CDR3 DNA reads as TGTGCTAGTGGTCCCGGTCACTCCTACAATGAGCAGTTCTTC. Its translation: CASGPGHSYNEQFF. The gene calls are TRBV12-5 and TRBJ2-1; D remains unclear. The CDR3 is made up of 14 amino acids. Germline CDR1 is LGHNT and CDR2 is FRNRAP. Trimming cost V 5 bases and J 0 bases, with 8 bases left between them.